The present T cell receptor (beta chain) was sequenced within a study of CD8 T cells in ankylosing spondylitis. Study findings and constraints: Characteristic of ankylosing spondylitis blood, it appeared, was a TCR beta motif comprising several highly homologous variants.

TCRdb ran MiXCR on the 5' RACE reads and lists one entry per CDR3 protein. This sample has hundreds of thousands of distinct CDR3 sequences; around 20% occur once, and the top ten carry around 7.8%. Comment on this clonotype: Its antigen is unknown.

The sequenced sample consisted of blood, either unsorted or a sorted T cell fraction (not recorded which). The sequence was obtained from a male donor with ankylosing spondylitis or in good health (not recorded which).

The chain's CDR3 is CASSELDSEQFF. The CDR3 DNA sequence: TGTGCCAGCAGCGAACTAGATTCTGAGCAGTTCTTC. V and J are TRBV27 and TRBJ2-1; a weak D match, TRBD2 (5 bases). CDR3 length equals 12 residues. The ends were cut back, 6 bases at V and 9 bases at J, with 12 bases in the middle. The V gene's germline CDR1 is MNHEY and CDR2 SMNVEV (reference sequence).